Listed below are T cell receptor beta chains from one sample, sequenced in a study of beta chain features in type 1 diabetes. Assay used: immunoSEQ multiplex PCR; TCRdb lists only in-frame clones, some missing. The sample comprises around 180,000 clones, around 8% of which are singletons, and roughly 0.97% rests with the top ten. The sequencing input was central memory CD4+ T cells from blood. Every receptor here comes from a middle-aged woman with type 1 diabetes. CDR3s include the opening cysteine and the closing phenylalanine or tryptophan. The D gene is left open where the match is weak. Clone size, where shown, is once, few, many, or a class for clones that have expanded.

J | D | V | size | DNA | CDR3
TRBJ2-2 | - | TRBV9 | few | TGTGCCAGCAGCCTTAGCCCAACCGGGGAGCTGTTTTTT | CASSLSPTGELFF
TRBJ2-5 | - | TRBV12-5 | few | TGTGCTAGTGGTTTGGGGACTCAGGCAAGGGAGACCCAGTACTTC | CASGLGTQARETQYF
TRBJ2-1 | TRBD2 | TRBV4-2 | - | TGTGCCAGCAGCCAAGTGGGGGGAGGGCTCCCGATTAGCGATGAGCAGTTCTTC | CASSQVGGGLPISDEQFF
TRBJ1-2 | - | TRBV6-6 | - | TGTGCCAGCAGTCCTATCCAGCGTGGCCGGGATGGCTACACCTTC | CASSPIQRGRDGYTF
TRBJ2-2 | - | TRBV19 | many | TGTGCCAGTAAAGCGGGCCGCAACACCGGGGAGCTGTTTTTT | CASKAGRNTGELFF
TRBJ2-5 | - | TRBV18 | many | TGTGCCAGCTGTACGGGGTCACAAGAGACCCAGTACTTC | CASCTGSQETQYF
TRBJ1-5 | - | TRBV18 | - | TGTGCCAGCTCATCGGACAGAGATCAGCCCCAGCATTTT | CASSSDRDQPQHF
TRBJ1-1 | - | TRBV11-2 | many | TGTGCCAGCAGCTCACTAGAGAATAAAGCTTTCTTT | CASSSLENKAFF
TRBJ2-7 | - | TRBV4-3 | few | TGCGCCAGCAGCCGCAGGTTTGAAGTGGCCTACGAGCAGTACTTC | CASSRRFEVAYEQYF
TRBJ2-2 | TRBD1 | TRBV11-2 | many | TGTGCCAGCACTAGGACAGGGAAGGGGGAGCTGTTTTTT | CASTRTGKGELFF
TRBJ2-2 | - | TRBV18 | - | TGTGCCAGCTTAGAGGAGGGTCTCGCCGGGGAGCTGTTTTTT | CASLEEGLAGELFF
TRBJ2-3 | TRBD1 | TRBV19 | few | TGTGCCAGTTCCGGGACAGGGGGCGCGAGTACGCAGTATTTT | CASSGTGGASTQYF
TRBJ1-6 | - | TRBV5-4 | few | TGTGCCAGCAGCTTTCCGGGGATTTCACCCCTCCACTTT | CASSFPGISPLHF
TRBJ1-1 | - | TRBV28 | few | TGTGCCAGCAGTTTATGGGGGACAATCTCGGACACTGAAGCTTTCTTT | CASSLWGTISDTEAFF
TRBJ1-1 | TRBD1 | TRBV30 | - | TGTGCCTGGACCTCCCGACAGGGGAACACTGAAGCTTTCTTT | CAWTSRQGNTEAFF
TRBJ2-1 | - | TRBV30 | - | TGTGCCTGGATCCCCGGCGGATTGACCTACAATGAGCAGTTCTTC | CAWIPGGLTYNEQFF
TRBJ2-7 | - | TRBV19 | - | TGTGCCAGTAGTATATTGGGACAACGAGTGAGATCGAAGGACGAGCAGTACTTC | CASSILGQRVRSKDEQYF
TRBJ2-6 | TRBD1 | TRBV7-9 | - | TGTGCCAGCAGCTCCCGTGACAGGGGCTCTGGGGCCAACGTCCTGACTTTC | CASSSRDRGSGANVLTF
TRBJ2-2 | - | TRBV29-1 | - | TGCAGCGTGGGGGCGAGAGCGAACACCGGGGAGCTGTTTTTT | CSVGARANTGELFF
TRBJ1-2 | TRBD1 | TRBV4-3 | few | TGCGCCAGCAGCCGCAACGTCAGGGGGCCCGACGGCTATGGCTACACCTTC | CASSRNVRGPDGYGYTF
TRBJ1-5 | - | TRBV7-2 | once | TGTGCCAGCAGCTTAGATAGTAAAAATCAGCCCCAGCATTTT | CASSLDSKNQPQHF
TRBJ2-7 | TRBD2 | TRBV7-8 | - | TGTGCCAGCAGCCGGACTAGCGGACTGTACGAGCAGTACTTC | CASSRTSGLYEQYF
TRBJ1-1 | - | TRBV7-2 | - | TGTGCCAGCAGCTCTCAGGAGAACACTGAAGCTTTCTTT | CASSSQENTEAFF
TRBJ1-1 | TRBD1 | TRBV11-2 | - | TGTGCCAGCAGCTTAGTTGAGGGGGCCACTGAAGCTTTCTTT | CASSLVEGATEAFF
TRBJ2-7 | TRBD2 | TRBV25-1 | - | TGTGCCAGCAGGGGGACTAGCGGAACCTACGAGCAGTACTTC | CASRGTSGTYEQYF
TRBJ2-2 | TRBD2 | TRBV5-1 | - | TGCGCCAGCATGGGCCGTGAGCGGGAGCAGGGCGGGGAGCTGTTTTTT | CASMGREREQGGELFF
TRBJ1-1 | - | TRBV28 | few | TGTGCCTCTATCGTGAACACTGAAGCTTTCTTT | CASIVNTEAFF
TRBJ2-2 | - | TRBV5-1 | few | TGCGCCAGCAGTAGATCGACAGATACCGGGGAGCTGTTTTTT | CASSRSTDTGELFF
TRBJ1-4 | - | TRBV4-2 | - | TGTGCCAGCAGCCAAGAACGCAGGGCGAATGAAAAACTGTTTTTT | CASSQERRANEKLFF
TRBJ1-5 | - | TRBV28 | once | TGTGCCAGCAGTCCCTCGAGAGGGCAGCGAGATCAGCCCCAGCATTTT | CASSPSRGQRDQPQHF
TRBJ1-1 | - | TRBV18 | few | TGTGCCAGCTCACGCGGGACGGCGAACACTGAAGCTTTCTTT | CASSRGTANTEAFF
TRBJ1-5 | - | TRBV6-1 | - | TGTGCCAGTCGACAGCCCAATCAGCCCCAGCATTTT | CASRQPNQPQHF
TRBJ1-3 | TRBD1 | TRBV2 | many | TGTGCCAGCAGTCGACAGGGCGGCGCTGGAAACACCATATATTTT | CASSRQGGAGNTIYF
TRBJ1-2 | - | TRBV6-6 | few | TGTGCCAGCAGTTATGGTGCAGGGAACTATGGCTACACCTTC | CASSYGAGNYGYTF
TRBJ2-7 | - | TRBV2 | few | TGTGCCAGCAGTGGGTTGAGGGCCTCCTATGACGAGCAGTACTTC | CASSGLRASYDEQYF
TRBJ2-3 | - | TRBV6-6 | - | TGTGCCAGCAGAAGGGACTCGACAGATACGCAGTATTTT | CASRRDSTDTQYF
TRBJ1-2 | TRBD1 | TRBV29-1 | few | TGCAGCGTCTCCGAGGACAGGGTTACTAACTATGGCTACACCTTC | CSVSEDRVTNYGYTF
TRBJ2-3 | TRBD1 | TRBV19 | few | TGTGCCAGTACTCCACAAAGGGGGCCTCAAGGTACGCAGTATTTT | CASTPQRGPQGTQYF
TRBJ1-3 | TRBD1 | TRBV30 | - | TGTGCCTGGGGGACAGGTGGAAACACCATATATTTT | CAWGTGGNTIYF
TRBJ2-5 | TRBD1 | TRBV29-1 | many | TGCAGCGTTGGGACAGGGGGCTGGGAGACCCAGTACTTC | CSVGTGGWETQYF
TRBJ1-4 | TRBD1 | TRBV7-9 | few | TGTGCCAGCAGCTTGCGACAGGGTAATGAAAAACTGTTTTTT | CASSLRQGNEKLFF
TRBJ1-5 | - | TRBV10-3 | - | TGTGCCGCCGGCGGGGGCGGGAATCAGCCCCAGCATTTT | CAAGGGGNQPQHF
TRBJ2-5 | - | TRBV14 | - | TGTGCCAGCAGCCGGTCTAAGAACACGCACCTAGGAGAGACCCAGTACTTC | CASSRSKNTHLGETQYF
TRBJ1-1 | - | TRBV6-1 | few | TGTGCCAGCAGTGAGACAGGGAACACTGAAGCTTTCTTT | CASSETGNTEAFF
TRBJ2-1 | - | TRBV4-1 | once | TGCGCCAGCAGCCAAGAAGCTGCGGGGTTGATCAATGAGCAGTTCTTC | CASSQEAAGLINEQFF
TRBJ1-2 | - | TRBV7-2 | - | TGTGCCAGCAGCTTAAGCGGGCAGGGCGGGGGCTACACCTTC | CASSLSGQGGGYTF
TRBJ1-1 | - | TRBV18 | few | TGTGCCAGCTCACCACCTAGCAGCATGAACACTGAAGCTTTCTTT | CASSPPSSMNTEAFF
TRBJ1-1 | - | TRBV7-9 | few | TGTGCCAGCAGCCCCTACGCTAACACTGAAGCTTTCTTT | CASSPYANTEAFF
TRBJ1-2 | TRBD1 | TRBV5-1 | - | TGCGCCAGCAGCATCCCCGGAGGACAGGGGTACTCTGGCTACACCTTC | CASSIPGGQGYSGYTF
TRBJ2-5 | TRBD2 | TRBV5-1 | - | TGCGCCAGCAGCCCGGGAGGGGCGCTCCAACAAGAGACCCAGTACTTC | CASSPGGALQQETQYF
TRBJ1-2 | - | TRBV27 | - | TGTGCCAGCAGTGGTACAGCCTATGGCTACACCTTC | CASSGTAYGYTF